This T cell receptor (beta chain) was sequenced during a study of blood T cell repertoires in COVID-19. Method: immunoSEQ multiplex PCR; TCRdb's copy keeps in-frame clones and lacks some. The sample records over 200,000 clones, roughly 76% being singletons. Looked up from germline, CDR1 is SGHRS and CDR2 is YFSETQ. The CDR3 has 16 residues. V gave up 0 bases and J gave up 0 bases, with 7 bases separating them. The TCR sequence derives from a human donor in a cohort sampled during active COVID-19. The chain is built from TRBV5-1 and TRBJ2-6; no firm D call. Sequencing input: peripheral blood. Here the CDR3 DNA reads TGCGCCAGCAGCTTGGTTTCTCCCTCTGGGGCCAACGTCCTGACTTTC. Its protein product is CASSLVSPSGANVLTF.